This T cell receptor beta chain was documented in a study of regulatory dendritic cells for organ transplantation. Study at large: Day 6 dendritic cell cultures were stimulated with LPS.

Generated by immunoSEQ multiplex PCR, the TCRdb table keeps only in-frame clones and is missing some. The sample contains about 11,000 clones, 60% to 85% of which appear only once. As for this clone: Antigen: not known.

Sorted subsets were CFSE-labeled and cultured approximately 5 days with allogeneic dendritic cells. Naive CD45RA+ and memory CD45RO+ CD4+ or CD8+ T cells were FACS-sorted. This CDR3 is built from 17 residues. J gave up 4 bases and V 3 bases, and 12 bases lay outside the gene matches. Germline V lookup: CDR1 SGHKS, CDR2 YYEKEE (reference sequence). This rearrangement joins TRBV5-5 to TRBJ1-1; the match to TRBD1 covers 10 bases. Sequences were obtained from memory CD4+ T cells from blood cultured with regulatory dendritic cells. Noted subset: CD45RO+ memory T cells. This clonotype originated in a human donor in good health. The chain's CDR3 is CASSSRDRGGWGTEAFF. The CDR3 DNA reads as TGTGCCAGCAGCTCTCGGGACAGGGGAGGATGGGGCACTGAAGCTTTCTTT.